These 8 T cell receptor beta chains were all obtained from the same sample, sequenced in a study of control samples from healthy donors and cancer patients. Generated by immunoSEQ multiplex PCR, the TCRdb table keeps only in-frame clones and is missing some. Among 95,000 to 150,000 clones listed, about 90% were seen once. Specimen: blood. Source of these receptors: a man between 50 and 59 years old in good health.

V usage is TRBV5-5 and J usage is TRBJ2-7, with TRBD1 as a possible D gene (6 bases). Between the trimmed V and J ends, which lost 4 bases and 2 bases, there was a span of 13 bases. From germline, CDR1 is SGHKS and CDR2 YYEKEE (reference sequence). The CDR3 spans 14 residues. CDR3 in amino acids: CASSEGHLTYEQYF. DNA of the CDR3: TGTGCCAGCAGCGAGGGACACCTTACCTACGAGCAGTACTTC.

V gene TRBV30 combines with J gene TRBJ1-4; D gene unclear. V lost 2 bases and J 3 bases, leaving 10 bases between the germline ends. The CDR3 runs 14 residues. Germline V lookup: CDR1 GTSNPN, CDR2 SVGIG (reference sequence). The CDR3 nucleotides are TGTGCCTGGAGTACGGGGTCAGCTAATGAAAAACTGTTTTTT. This codes for CAWSTGSANEKLFF.

The chain is built from TRBV19 and TRBJ1-1; 8 bases fit TRBD1. This CDR3 has 13 residues. The germline V gene has CDR1 LNHDA and CDR2 SQIVND (reference sequence). The ends lost 6 bases at V and 9 bases at J; junction bases unmatched: 9. CDR3 loop: CASSPPGTGKAFF. CDR3 sequence (DNA): TGTGCCAGTAGCCCTCCCGGGACAGGCAAAGCTTTCTTT.

This chain uses TRBV5-8 with TRBJ2-2; a possible D gene is TRBD2 (6 bases). Per germline, CDR1 SGHTS and CDR2 YDEGEE. CDR3 length: 16 residues. Trimming removed 5 bases at V and 0 bases at J, with 14 bases between. CDR3 in DNA: TGTGCCAGCAGACCCCGGGGCGGGGCGAACACCGGGGAGCTGTTTTTT. Protein: CASRPRGGANTGELFF.

This chain joins TRBV19 and TRBJ1-1; D is uncertain. CDR1 LNHDA and CDR2 SQIVND come from the germline V gene (reference sequence). The CDR3 contains 15 residues. The V end was cut by 6 bases, the J end by 1 base, with 15 bases between. In nucleotides, the CDR3 is TGTGCCAGTAGCCACAAACGTTCGGGGAACACTGAAGCTTTCTTT. Translation: CASSHKRSGNTEAFF.

This chain uses TRBV5-1 with TRBJ1-4; D may be TRBD1 (5 bases). The CDR3 has 16 residues. The V end was cut by 0 bases, the J end by 8 bases, with 17 bases between. Germline CDR1 and CDR2: SGHRS and YFSETQ. CDR3 DNA: TGCGCCAGCAGCTTGGGGGCGCAGGGTGGTGTCGAAAAACTGTTTTTT. It specifies CASSLGAQGGVEKLFF.

The rearrangement uses TRBV29-1 and TRBJ2-1; 8 bases are a match to TRBD1. The CDR3 is made up of 14 amino acids. CDR1 SQVTM and CDR2 ANQGSEA come from the germline V gene. V shed 2 bases, J shed 4 bases, and the junction held 4 bases outside the gene matches. The CDR3 sequence: CSVERTGTYNEQFF. The CDR3 DNA sequence: TGCAGCGTTGAACGGACAGGGACATACAATGAGCAGTTCTTC.

DNA for the CDR3: TGTGCCAGCAGTTTTCTCGGGGGCGCGAACTATGGCTACACCTTC. As protein: CASSFLGGANYGYTF. This chain joins TRBV27 and TRBJ1-2; TRBD1 is a possible D gene (6 bases). The CDR3 is 15 residues long. Trimming pared 3 bases from V and 2 bases from J, leaving 13 bases between. CDR1 and CDR2 (germline): MNHEY, SMNVEV (reference sequence).